This T cell receptor (beta chain) derives from a study of T cell repertoires in cytomegalovirus infection. Background on the study: CMV infection and matching HLA type were both indicated by public TCR beta signatures.

TCRdb re-derived calls from the reads in MiXCR, one entry per CDR3 protein. The sample records 110,000 or so distinct CDR3 sequences, under 35% being singletons. Concerning this clonotype: Its target is unknown.

Findings of the study overall: CMV-specific TCR beta clonotypes restricted by HLA-C were the ones dominating the ex vivo response.

Germline V gene data show CDR1 as SGHDT and CDR2 as YYEEEE. Trimming took 0 bases from V and 1 from J, leaving 19 bases between them. The CDR3 is 18 amino acids. Material: CD8+ T cells from cultured PBMCs, obtained from culture after CMV antigen stimulation. The chain links TRBV5-6 to TRBJ1-2, with no clear D. This TCR came from a human donor in good health (CMV status not recorded). Some clones in this sample may be carry-over from other donors' samples. The CDR3, as DNA: TGTGCCAGCAGCTTGGGCCCTACGGATGGCCGGGGTAACTATGGCTACACCTTC. It specifies CASSLGPTDGRGNYGYTF. Full variable domain (remainder filled in from reference TRBV5-6 and TRBJ1-2): DAGVTQSPTHLIKTRGQQVTLRCSPKSGHDTVSWYQQALGQGPQFIFQYYEEEERQRGNFPDRFSGHQFPNYSSELNVNALLLGDSALYLCASSLGPTDGRGNYGYTFGSGTRLTVV.